The TCR beta chain described here comes from a study of blood T cell repertoires in COVID-19. Study-level information: PBMCs, B-cell-depleted T cells, or T cells were the source of the cDNA or gDNA that made up the material.

As handled by the study authors: How many nucleated cells were present was estimated from reference gene primer amplification. Sequencing used immunoSEQ multiplex PCR; TCRdb keeps in-frame clones, though not all of them. That table furnishes V, J and clone size, whereas the DNA furnished D and trimming. Among fewer than 300,000 clones listed, around 82% were seen once. The germline V gene has CDR1 ENHRY and CDR2 SYGVKD. V trimming: 3 bases; J trimming: 3 bases; junction bases outside the gene matches: 3. This CDR3 contains 14 residues. The chain couples TRBV10-3 to TRBJ2-3; 7 bases are shared with TRBD2. The TCR sequence derives from a man of 80 years or more with acute or convalescent COVID-19. Sequencing used peripheral blood. DNA for the CDR3: TGTGCCATCAGTGATCGCGGGGGAACAGATACGCAGTATTTT. It specifies CAISDRGGTDTQYF.